These 20 T cell receptor beta chains originate from one sample sequenced in a study of blood T cell repertoires in COVID-19. The method was immunoSEQ multiplex PCR; TCRdb's version includes in-frame clones alone and lacks a portion of them. Seen here are some 380,000 clones, more than 65% observed once, and the top ten hold about 1.2%. Sequencing was carried out using peripheral blood. The receptors shown here come from a human donor with acute or convalescent COVID-19. The donor label of this sample is uncertain.

J is TRBJ2-1 and V is TRBV11-3, with D uncertain. Trimming stripped 4 bases from V and 0 bases from J, with 10 bases between. The length of the CDR3 is 15 residues. CDR1 and CDR2 from the germline V gene are SGHNT and YENEEA. The DNA for the CDR3 is TGTGCCAGCAGCTCTGATCTGAGCTCCTACAATGAGCAGTTCTTC. It is translated as CASSSDLSSYNEQFF. Variable domain in full (rest from reference TRBV11-3 and TRBJ2-1): EAGVVQSPRYKIIEKKQPVAFWCNPISGHNTLYWYLQNLGQGPELLIRYENEEAVDDSQLPKDRFSAERLKGVDSTLKIQPAELGDSAVYLCASSSDLSSYNEQFFGPGTRLTVL.

V and J are TRBV27 and TRBJ1-5; 7 nucleotides agree with TRBD1. V shed 4 bases, J shed 7 bases, and the junction held 4 bases outside the gene matches. Germline assignment: CDR1 MNHEY and CDR2 SMNVEV (reference sequence). The CDR3 runs to 13 residues. CDR3 in amino acids: CASSWDSRQPQHF. CDR3 DNA: TGTGCCAGCAGTTGGGACAGCCGGCAGCCCCAGCATTTT.

The rearrangement uses TRBV2 and TRBJ1-4; TRBD1 agrees at 9 bases. V lost 6 bases and J lost 11; bases outside the gene matches: 4. This CDR3 comprises 12 residues. Germline loops: CDR1 SNHLY, CDR2 FYNNEI. CDR3 sequence (DNA): TGTGCCAGCAGGAGGGACAGGGACAAACTGTTTTTT. Translating gives CASRRDRDKLFF.

This chain joins TRBV6-5 and TRBJ1-1; D is perhaps TRBD1 (6 bases). The length of the CDR3 is 12 residues. Germline V gene sequence: CDR1 MNHEY, CDR2 SVGAGI. Trimming removed 4 bases from V and 7 bases from J, with 10 bases in between. The CDR3 reads CASSSTGGEAFF. In nucleotides, the CDR3 is TGTGCCAGCAGTTCGACAGGCGGTGAAGCTTTCTTT.

The chain combines TRBV30 with TRBJ2-3; perhaps TRBD2 as D (6 bases). The germline gives CDR1 GTSNPN, CDR2 SVGIG (reference sequence). This CDR3 has 16 amino acids. Trimming removed 2 bases from V and 0 bases from J, with 15 bases in between. CDR3 DNA: TGTGCCTGGAGTAAGGGGCAGGGAGGTAGCACAGATACGCAGTATTTT. Its translation is CAWSKGQGGSTDTQYF.

The CDR3 here is CASSSAGGNTEAFF. The CDR3, as DNA: TGTGCCAGCTCGTCCGCGGGGGGAAACACTGAAGCTTTCTTT. The chain is built from TRBV18 and TRBJ1-1; tentatively, D is TRBD1 (5 bases). Trimming removed 6 bases at V and 2 bases at J, with 13 bases between. The CDR3 has 14 residues. Germline assignment: CDR1 KGHSH and CDR2 LQKENI.

The chain recombines TRBV5-1 with TRBJ2-2, with TRBD1 as a possible D gene (6 bases). The CDR3 is made up of 15 amino acids. V was cut by 4 bases and J by 4 bases, with 14 bases left in between. Germline loops: CDR1 SGHRS, CDR2 YFSETQ. CDR3 DNA sequence: TGCGCCAGCAGCCCCGGGCAGGGGTCCACCGGGGAGCTGTTTTTT. Its translation is CASSPGQGSTGELFF.

The chain links TRBV7-9 to TRBJ2-7; 8 bases match TRBD1. This CDR3 has 15 residues. Trimming at V came to 4 bases and at J to 5 bases, leaving 10 bases not matched to a gene. The germline V gene encodes CDR1 SEHNR and CDR2 FQNEAQ (reference sequence). The CDR3 DNA follows: TGTGCCAGCAGCTCCTACTTGACAGGGGCCCACGAGCAGTACTTC. Translation: CASSSYLTGAHEQYF.

The V call is TRBV28, the J call TRBJ1-2; a weak D match, TRBD1 (5 bases). This CDR3 is 14 amino acids long. V lost 3 bases to trimming and J lost 4 bases, with 12 bases between them. Germline V gives CDR1 MDHEN, CDR2 SYDVKM. This CDR3 reads CASSFSAGGYGYTF. The CDR3 bases are TGTGCCAGCAGTTTTTCGGCGGGGGGCTATGGCTACACCTTC.

The chain is built from TRBV4-1 and TRBJ1-1; D may be TRBD1 (6 bases). Trimming shortened V by 1 base and J by 8 bases, and 14 bases separated the two germline ends. CDR1 and CDR2 from the germline V gene are MGHRA and YSYEKL. The CDR3 runs to 14 residues. The DNA for the CDR3 is TGCGCCAGCAGCCAAGGACAGGTCCTAGGGGAAGCTTTCTTT. Translated, it gives CASSQGQVLGEAFF.

As to this clone: Just one base apart from a much larger clone, this may be a read error. Other DNA sequences of this sample code for an identical CDR3. The V and J genes are TRBV11-2 and TRBJ2-7; no firm D call. The CDR3 consists of 11 residues. V lost 3 bases and J 4 bases, leaving 4 bases between the germline ends. Germline CDR1 and CDR2: SGHAT and FQNNGV. DNA of the CDR3: TGTGCCAGCAGCTTTAATTACGAGCAGTACTTC. Amino acids: CASSFNYEQYF.

The chain combines TRBV6-5 with TRBJ1-5, with TRBD1 as a possible D gene (6 bases). V was shortened by 9 bases and J by 5 bases, with 14 bases between the two germline ends. The CDR3 covers 13 residues. Germline V gene data show CDR1 as MNHEY and CDR2 as SVGAGI. CDR3 loop: CASLGQGYQPQHF. The CDR3 coding sequence is TGTGCCAGTTTGGGGCAGGGGTATCAGCCCCAGCATTTT.

The rearrangement joins TRBV18 to TRBJ1-4, with 7 bases aligning to TRBD1. The CDR3 is 18 residues long. The ends lost 1 base at V and 0 bases at J; junction bases unmatched: 8. Germline CDR1 and CDR2: KGHSH and LQKENI. CDR3 nucleotide sequence: TGTGCCAGCTCACCACTAAGGGGGCATCACACAACTAATGAAAAACTGTTTTTT. It yields the protein CASSPLRGHHTTNEKLFF.

The chain joins TRBV27 to TRBJ2-5; 7 positions agree with TRBD2. The CDR3 is 15 residues long. Germline V gene sequence: CDR1 MNHEY, CDR2 SMNVEV (reference sequence). V shed 2 bases and J 1 base; nucleotides not matched to a gene: 4. This CDR3 reads CASSLLSGGQETQYF. The CDR3 region has the DNA TGTGCCAGCAGTTTACTCTCGGGGGGCCAAGAGACCCAGTACTTC.

The CDR3, as DNA: TGCGCCAGCAGCGAGACACAATACAATGAGCAGTTCTTC. Encoded protein: CASSETQYNEQFF. The chain joins TRBV10-1 to TRBJ2-1; no definite D call. Germline V gene data show CDR1 as WNHNN and CDR2 as SYGVQD (reference sequence). The CDR3 has 13 amino acids. The V end was cut by 6 bases, the J end by 4 bases, with 10 bases between.

The V and J genes are TRBV5-4 and TRBJ2-1; 9 positions match TRBD2. Germline CDR1 and CDR2: SGHNT and YYREEE (reference sequence). The CDR3 contains 14 residues. V shed 5 bases, J shed 7 bases, and the junction held 7 bases outside the gene matches. This chain's CDR3 is CASSYSGGSNEQFF. Here the CDR3 DNA reads TGTGCCAGCAGTTATAGCGGGGGTAGTAATGAGCAGTTCTTC.

This chain joins TRBV7-2 and TRBJ2-3, with D possibly being TRBD2 (5 bases). Germline CDR1 reads SGHTA; CDR2 reads FQGNSA. Between the trimmed V and J ends, which lost 5 bases and 1 base, there was a span of 10 bases. The CDR3 runs 14 residues. The CDR3 sequence: CASSPSGGTDTQYF. CDR3 DNA: TGTGCCAGCAGCCCCTCCGGGGGCACAGATACGCAGTATTTT.

The chain recombines TRBV18 with TRBJ1-5; D may be TRBD1 (5 bases). Germline values: CDR1 KGHSH, CDR2 LQKENI. The CDR3 sequence is 14 residues long. Deletions cut 6 bases from V and 2 bases from J, with 11 bases between. CDR3 protein: CASSWAGGNQPQHF. The CDR3 DNA reads TGTGCCAGCTCCTGGGCGGGGGGCAATCAGCCCCAGCATTTT. The full variable domain, with the rest looked up from reference TRBV18 and TRBJ1-5, is NAGVMQNPRHLVRRRGQEARLRCSPMKGHSHVYWYRQLPEEGLKFMVYLQKENIIDESGMPKERFSAEFPKEGPSILRIQQVVRGDSAAYFCASSWAGGNQPQHFGDGTRLSIL.

This clone showed up just a few times. The chain couples TRBV19 to TRBJ2-7, with a tentative D call TRBD1 (6 bases). Trimming cost V 7 bases and J 2 bases, with 15 bases left between them. In germline, CDR1 is LNHDA, CDR2 SQIVND (reference sequence). The CDR3 consists of 14 residues. Written as DNA, the CDR3 is TGTGCCAGTACTAAGGGGGTACCTCCCTACGAGCAGTACTTC. Protein product: CASTKGVPPYEQYF.

The V gene is TRBV30, the J gene TRBJ1-2, with D unresolved. Per the germline V gene, CDR1 is GTSNPN and CDR2 is SVGIG (reference sequence). V lost 5 bases and J 4 bases, leaving 8 bases between the germline ends. This CDR3 has 11 residues. The CDR3 DNA is TGTGCCTGGCAGAATTTCTATGGCTACACCTTC. Encoded protein: CAWQNFYGYTF.